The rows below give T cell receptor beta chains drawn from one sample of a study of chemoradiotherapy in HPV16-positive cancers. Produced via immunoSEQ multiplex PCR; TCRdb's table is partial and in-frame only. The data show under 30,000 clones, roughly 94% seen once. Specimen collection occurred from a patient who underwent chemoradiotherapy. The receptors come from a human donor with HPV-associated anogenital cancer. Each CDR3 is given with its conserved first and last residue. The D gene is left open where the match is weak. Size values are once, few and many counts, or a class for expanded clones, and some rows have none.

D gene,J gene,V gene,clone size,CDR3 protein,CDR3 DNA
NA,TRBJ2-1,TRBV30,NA,CARCGVSSSYNEQFF,TGTGCCCGTTGCGGGGTTTCGAGCTCCTACAATGAGCAGTTCTTC
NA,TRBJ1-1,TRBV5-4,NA,CASSRGEQMNTEAFF,TGTGCCAGCAGCCGAGGGGAGCAGATGAACACTGAAGCTTTCTTT
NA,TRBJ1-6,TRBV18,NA,CASSSPGLRDSPLHF,TGTGCCAGCTCGTCCCCCGGACTACGGGACTCACCCCTCCACTTT
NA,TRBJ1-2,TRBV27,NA,CASSPSGTRNYGYTF,TGTGCCAGCAGTCCCTCCGGGACAAGGAACTATGGCTACACCTTC
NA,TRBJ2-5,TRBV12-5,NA,CASGFGGSVTQYF,TGTGCTAGTGGTTTCGGGGGATCGGTGACCCAGTACTTC
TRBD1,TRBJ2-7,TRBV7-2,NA,CASSSQGAGPSYEQYF,TGTGCCAGCAGCTCACAGGGGGCAGGGCCCTCCTACGAGCAGTACTTC
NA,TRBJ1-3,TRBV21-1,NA,CASSKGGQGGPGNTIYF,TGTGCCAGCAGCAAAGGCGGCCAGGGTGGACCTGGAAACACCATATATTTT
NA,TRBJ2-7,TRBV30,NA,CAWSGQPGTPRAYEQYF,TGTGCCTGGAGTGGACAACCCGGGACTCCCCGTGCTTACGAGCAGTACTTC
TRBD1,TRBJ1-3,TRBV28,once,CASRTQGDGNTIYF,TGTGCCAGTCGAACACAGGGGGATGGAAACACCATATATTTT
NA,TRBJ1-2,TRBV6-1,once,CASSTPGLEYGYTF,TGTGCCAGCAGTACCCCAGGGTTAGAGTATGGCTACACCTTC
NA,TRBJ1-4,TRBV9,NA,CASSVDGEKLFF,TGTGCCAGCAGCGTAGACGGGGAAAAACTGTTTTTT
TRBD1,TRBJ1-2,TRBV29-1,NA,CSVERDRDGYTF,TGCAGCGTTGAAAGGGACAGGGATGGCTACACCTTC
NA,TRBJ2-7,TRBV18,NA,CASSPDISYEQYF,TGTGCCAGCTCGCCCGACATTTCCTACGAGCAGTACTTC
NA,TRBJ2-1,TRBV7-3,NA,CASSLTHSNNEQFF,TGTGCCAGCAGCTTAACCCACTCGAACAATGAGCAGTTCTTC
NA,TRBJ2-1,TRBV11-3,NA,CASSLRGSSYNEQFF,TGTGCCAGCAGCTTACGGGGATCATCCTACAATGAGCAGTTCTTC
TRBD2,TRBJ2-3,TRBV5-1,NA,CASSLGGLAGSDTQYF,TGCGCCAGCAGCTTGGGTGGACTAGCGGGGTCAGATACGCAGTATTTT
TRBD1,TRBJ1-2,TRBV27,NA,CASRPGGAGVANYGYTF,TGTGCCAGCAGGCCAGGGGGCGCGGGGGTAGCTAACTATGGCTACACCTTC
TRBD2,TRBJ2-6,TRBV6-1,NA,CASSEFPSGQSGANVLTF,TGTGCCAGCAGTGAGTTTCCTAGCGGGCAATCTGGGGCCAACGTCCTGACTTTC
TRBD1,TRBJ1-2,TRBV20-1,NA,CSSGTGVGYTF,TGCAGCTCCGGGACAGGGGTCGGCTACACCTTC
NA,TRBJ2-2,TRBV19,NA,CASSRVGGATGELFF,TGTGCCAGTAGCAGGGTCGGCGGCGCGACCGGGGAGCTGTTTTTT
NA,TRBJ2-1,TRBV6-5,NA,CASSSQYLNEQFF,TGTGCCAGCAGTTCCCAGTACCTCAATGAGCAGTTCTTC
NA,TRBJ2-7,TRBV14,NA,CASSPLQSDYEQYF,TGTGCCAGCAGCCCCCTTCAATCGGACTACGAGCAGTACTTC
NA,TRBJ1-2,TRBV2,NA,CASSVGRGYTF,TGTGCCAGCAGTGTGGGCAGAGGCTACACCTTC
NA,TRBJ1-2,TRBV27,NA,CASSLGRDYGYTF,TGTGCCAGCAGTTTGGGCAGGGACTATGGCTACACCTTC
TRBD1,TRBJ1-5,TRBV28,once,CAGGTGGFNQPQHF,TGTGCCGGGGGGACAGGGGGGTTTAATCAGCCCCAGCATTTT